A selection of T cell receptor beta chains follows, all from one sample in a study of long-term antiretroviral therapy in people with HIV. Repertoires were generated with immunoSEQ multiplex PCR, while TCRdb's copy carries only in-frame clones and drops some. The table includes some 11,000 clones, around 80% detected once. Here the sequenced sample was unsorted PBMCs, taken 3.4 years after starting antiretroviral therapy. All receptors derive from a man aged 35 to 55 with HIV. CDR3s leave out the opening cysteine and the closing phenylalanine or tryptophan. D genes are given only for firm matches.

D gene,V gene,J gene,CDR3 protein
TRBD1,TRBV6-6,TRBJ2-2,ASTPTGTDGELF
NA,TRBV19,TRBJ2-2,ASSAGAANTGELF
TRBD1,TRBV4-2,TRBJ1-2,ASELDRGEGYT
TRBD1,TRBV30,TRBJ1-4,AWRGQGAGEKLF
NA,TRBV7-3,TRBJ2-1,ASSEKARSSYNEQF
TRBD2,TRBV27,TRBJ2-7,ASRTSGKSSYEQY
NA,TRBV28,TRBJ1-2,ASSFTGGYGYT
TRBD1,TRBV2,TRBJ1-2,ASSESEQGATPYGYT
NA,TRBV19,TRBJ2-1,ASRVRGNEQF
NA,TRBV18,TRBJ1-3,ASSPGGPSGNTIY
NA,TRBV6-6,TRBJ1-4,GAGDTNEKLF
NA,TRBV2,TRBJ2-7,ASSEQTYEQY
NA,TRBV9,TRBJ1-3,ASSVRVRDTIY
NA,TRBV11-2,TRBJ1-4,ASSLDPAAEKLF
TRBD1,TRBV7-9,TRBJ2-5,ASLGTGVQETQY
NA,TRBV2,TRBJ2-6,ASSDRERANVLT
TRBD1,TRBV5-1,TRBJ1-2,ASRTGGDGYT
NA,TRBV5-1,TRBJ1-4,ASSLEGRAEKLF
NA,TRBV10-1,TRBJ1-5,ASSQYECNQPQH
NA,TRBV5-5,TRBJ2-7,ASSLLISGSSYEQY
NA,TRBV28,TRBJ1-5,ASSFGRGNQPQH
NA,TRBV2,TRBJ2-7,ASRQGYEQY
NA,TRBV12-5,TRBJ2-1,ASGLWDSGYNEQF
TRBD2,TRBV7-8,TRBJ2-2,ASSTGRGKLTGELF
NA,TRBV7-9,TRBJ1-4,ASSLGRPTFTNEKLF
NA,TRBV4-3,TRBJ1-2,ASSQVLGGDNYGYT
NA,TRBV29-1,TRBJ2-2,SVSGAGELF
NA,TRBV13,TRBJ2-3,ASSPAGWRDFTDTQY
TRBD1,TRBV29-1,TRBJ2-7,SVLGQSAYEQY
TRBD1,TRBV5-4,TRBJ1-3,ASSLASTGAGNTIY
NA,TRBV5-6,TRBJ2-1,ASTSDSGLPTYNEQF
NA,TRBV11-2,TRBJ1-4,ASSLDPSTNEKLF
NA,TRBV6-5,TRBJ1-1,ASRKGGRNTEAF
TRBD2,TRBV7-3,TRBJ2-3,ASSLAGSTDTQY
NA,TRBV7-2,TRBJ1-2,ASSSGISYGYT
TRBD2,TRBV5-1,TRBJ2-7,ASSLPGLAGGSSYEQY
NA,TRBV28,TRBJ1-2,ASSSGARKGYT
TRBD2,TRBV9,TRBJ2-1,ASSHGLAGGQVSSYNEQF
NA,TRBV20-1,TRBJ1-2,SLTEGYT
NA,TRBV6-6,TRBJ1-3,ASSYSARALNTIY
NA,TRBV30,TRBJ2-7,AWSVAPVGQY
NA,TRBV10-3,TRBJ1-5,AISDEREGNQPQH
TRBD1,TRBV27,TRBJ2-5,ASSHGQGAVETQY
NA,TRBV14,TRBJ1-1,ASSQTRVTEAF
TRBD2,TRBV6-1,TRBJ2-3,ASSGPGLAGGTDTQY
NA,TRBV9,TRBJ1-2,ASSVGTRGYT
TRBD1,TRBV28,TRBJ1-4,ASSLLTSLRQGSEKLF